The rows below give T cell receptor beta chains drawn from one sample of a study of shared T cell receptors in the human thymus. Repertoires were generated with immunoSEQ multiplex PCR, while TCRdb's copy carries only in-frame clones and drops some. The data hold some 760,000 clones, with over 75% observed a single time. In addition, the sample was reused for a study of human thymus T cells.

What was sequenced was thymocytes. These receptors were obtained from a girl younger than two with a congenital heart defect. The CDR3 runs from the conserved cysteine through the conserved F or W. The D gene is left open where the match is weak. The size of a clone is reported for some rows only, either as once, few or many, or as a class for expanded clones.

-,TRBV29-1,TRBD2,TRBJ2-1,CSVEGLAAYNEQFF,TGCAGCGTTGAGGGACTAGCGGCTTACAATGAGCAGTTCTTC
few,TRBV4-1,TRBD2,TRBJ2-5,CASSQEWSGGRETQYF,TGCGCCAGCAGCCAAGAATGGAGCGGGGGGAGGGAGACCCAGTACTTC
-,TRBV28,TRBD1,TRBJ2-7,CASSQTGTGTYEQYF,TGTGCCAGCAGTCAAACCGGGACAGGGACCTACGAGCAGTACTTC
-,TRBV11-2,-,TRBJ1-6,CASSLLWLKGKGSPLHF,TGTGCCAGCAGCTTACTGTGGCTCAAGGGGAAGGGGTCACCCCTCCACTTT
-,TRBV4-1,-,TRBJ2-5,CASGGYQETQYF,TGCGCCAGCGGGGGGTACCAAGAGACCCAGTACTTC
-,TRBV18,TRBD1,TRBJ1-2,CASSPPMPGQGNYGYTF,TGTGCCAGCTCACCTCCCATGCCGGGACAGGGGAACTATGGCTACACCTTC
-,TRBV11-2,-,TRBJ2-7,CASSSMDFDYEQYF,TGTGCCAGCAGTTCGATGGACTTCGACTACGAGCAGTACTTC
once,TRBV7-2,TRBD2,TRBJ2-7,CASSLGSGSHEQYF,TGTGCCAGCAGCTTAGGGAGCGGGAGCCACGAGCAGTACTTC
-,TRBV12-5,TRBD1,TRBJ1-5,CASGLATPRPGTGVLGKQPQHF,TGTGCTAGTGGTTTGGCAACACCCCGGCCCGGGACAGGGGTTCTCGGAAAGCAGCCCCAGCATTTT
-,TRBV6-1,-,TRBJ1-5,CASSVRVNQPQHF,TGTGCCAGCAGTGTCAGGGTGAATCAGCCCCAGCATTTT
-,TRBV28,TRBD1,TRBJ1-2,CASDKPRTGSVSYGYTF,TGTGCCAGCGATAAACCCAGGACAGGGTCGGTTTCCTATGGCTACACCTTC
-,TRBV28,-,TRBJ2-7,CASSSPSVQTPYEQYF,TGTGCCAGCAGTTCCCCCTCGGTACAGACACCCTACGAGCAGTACTTC
-,TRBV5-6,-,TRBJ2-2,CASSPGIRGDTGELFF,TGTGCCAGCAGCCCCGGGATACGGGGTGACACCGGGGAGCTGTTTTTT
-,TRBV12-5,-,TRBJ2-7,CASGLVQDQSQVYEQYF,TGTGCTAGTGGTTTGGTACAGGATCAATCTCAGGTCTACGAGCAGTACTTC
-,TRBV28,-,TRBJ1-5,CASSLRLFGRASRCNQPQHF,TGTGCCAGCAGTTTACGTCTTTTTGGCAGGGCGAGCCGGTGCAATCAGCCCCAGCATTTT
-,TRBV2,-,TRBJ2-3,CARRASGSFTDTQYF,TGTGCCAGAAGAGCGTCCGGCAGCTTCACAGATACGCAGTATTTT
-,TRBV30,-,TRBJ2-5,CAWSAWDFGRETQYF,TGTGCCTGGAGTGCCTGGGACTTTGGCCGAGAGACCCAGTACTTC
-,TRBV5-6,TRBD1,TRBJ1-4,CASSFGGQGKEKLFF,TGTGCCAGCAGCTTCGGCGGACAGGGAAAGGAAAAACTGTTTTTT
-,TRBV7-2,TRBD1,TRBJ1-2,CASSLAFDYRGRVYGYTF,TGTGCCAGCAGCTTAGCGTTCGACTACAGGGGGCGCGTCTATGGCTACACCTTC
-,TRBV28,TRBD1,TRBJ1-5,CASSLDPLTGQANQPQHF,TGTGCCAGCAGTTTGGATCCGCTCACGGGACAGGCTAATCAGCCCCAGCATTTT
-,TRBV19,TRBD1,TRBJ1-2,CASSIDPTVHAGGRGYTF,TGTGCCAGTAGTATAGATCCGACGGTTCACGCAGGGGGCAGGGGCTACACCTTC
-,TRBV19,TRBD1,TRBJ1-5,CASSKGTGEQPQHF,TGTGCCAGTAGTAAAGGGACAGGCGAGCAGCCCCAGCATTTT
-,TRBV5-6,-,TRBJ1-2,CASSLTGYGYTF,TGTGCCAGCAGCCTTACTGGCTATGGCTACACCTTC
-,TRBV7-3,TRBD1,TRBJ2-2,CASSLPGETGTGNTGELFF,TGTGCCAGCAGCTTACCCGGTGAAACCGGGACAGGGAACACCGGGGAGCTGTTTTTT
-,TRBV6-1,TRBD1,TRBJ1-5,CASSETSTETGAYSNQPQHF,TGTGCCAGCAGTGAAACGTCTACCGAGACAGGGGCTTATAGCAATCAGCCCCAGCATTTT
-,TRBV19,-,TRBJ1-1,CATKRGANTEAFF,TGTGCCACAAAACGGGGGGCGAACACTGAAGCTTTCTTT
-,TRBV7-9,-,TRBJ2-6,CASSSMEGASNSGANVLTF,TGTGCCAGCAGCTCCATGGAGGGGGCCTCGAACTCTGGGGCCAACGTCCTGACTTTC
-,TRBV28,TRBD1,TRBJ1-2,CASSLTTGENYGYTF,TGTGCCAGCAGTTTGACGACAGGGGAAAACTATGGCTACACCTTC
-,TRBV2,TRBD1,TRBJ2-5,CASSPPGQGSEETQYF,TGTGCCAGCAGTCCACCGGGACAGGGTTCGGAAGAGACCCAGTACTTC
-,TRBV4-1,TRBD1,TRBJ1-2,CASSQPGGGGGYTF,TGCGCCAGCAGCCAACCAGGGGGCGGTGGTGGCTACACCTTC
-,TRBV6-1,TRBD1,TRBJ2-5,CASSAGTGVQETQYF,TGTGCCAGCAGCGCCGGGACAGGGGTCCAAGAGACCCAGTACTTC